Listed below are T cell receptor beta chains from one sample, sequenced in a study of cytomegalovirus exposure and HLA in healthy donors. Assay: immunoSEQ multiplex PCR; the TCRdb copy retains only in-frame clones and omits some. The table includes approximately 150,000 clones, over 75% detected once. The sample taken for sequencing was PBMCs. The receptor set was obtained from a human donor in good health. Both conserved end residues are part of each CDR3. D genes are given only for firm matches. Clone size is given for some rows only: seen once, a few or many times, or a class if the clone is expanded.

j_call v_call d_call clone_size cdr3_nt cdr3_aa
TRBJ2-3 TRBV20-1 . . TGCAGTGCCCGTACAGATACGCAGTATTTT CSARTDTQYF
TRBJ1-1 TRBV19 . . TGTGCCAGTAGTATGCGGGGGGAAGCTTTCTTT CASSMRGEAFF
TRBJ2-7 TRBV5-4 TRBD1 . TGTGCCAGCAGCTTTTGGACAGGGCGCGACGAGCAGTACTTC CASSFWTGRDEQYF
TRBJ1-1 TRBV5-1 . . TGCGCCAGCAGCTTGAGAGGGGGACCTGAAGCTTTCTTT CASSLRGGPEAFF
TRBJ1-1 TRBV7-9 TRBD1 . TGTGCCAGCAGCTCCCGGGACAGCCTTGAAGCTTTCTTT CASSSRDSLEAFF
TRBJ2-5 TRBV9 TRBD2 . TGTGCCAGCAGCGCGGGACTAGACTTTCAAGAGACCCAGTACTTC CASSAGLDFQETQYF
TRBJ2-5 TRBV25-1 . . TGTGCCGGCAGTGAGGGAAGACAGAGATCAGGAGAGACCCAGTACTTC CAGSEGRQRSGETQYF
TRBJ2-3 TRBV6-5 TRBD2 . TGTGCCAGCAGTTACGCGGTAGCGGGGACAGATACGCAGTATTTT CASSYAVAGTDTQYF
TRBJ1-2 TRBV28 TRBD1 . TGTGCCAGCAGTTCCGAGACAGGGGGCGGCTATGGCTACACCTTC CASSSETGGGYGYTF
TRBJ2-7 TRBV4-2 TRBD2 . TGTGCCAGCAGCCTCCTAGCGGGGGTCCTCTCCTACGAGCAGTACTTC CASSLLAGVLSYEQYF
TRBJ1-1 TRBV5-1 . few TGCGCCAGCAGCTTGTCTGCGGGGATCGGCACTGAAGCTTTCTTT CASSLSAGIGTEAFF
TRBJ2-2 TRBV6-5 TRBD1 . TGTGCCAGCAGTTCCCCACAGGGGTTCGGGGAGCTGTTTTTT CASSSPQGFGELFF
TRBJ2-5 TRBV7-6 . . TGTGCCAGCAGACCTGACAAACAAGAGACCCAGTACTTC CASRPDKQETQYF
TRBJ1-2 TRBV6-5 TRBD1 . TGTGCCAGCAGACCACCGGGACAGCTCTATGGCTACACCTTC CASRPPGQLYGYTF
TRBJ1-2 TRBV18 . . TGTGCCAGCTCACAAGACATTAACGGTGGCTACACCTTC CASSQDINGGYTF
TRBJ2-7 TRBV7-2 TRBD2 . TGTGCCAGCAGCATCCTACTAGCGGGGTTCTACGAGCAGTACTTC CASSILLAGFYEQYF